A single sample is the source of the 20 T cell receptor beta chains below, sequenced in a study of spatial heterogeneity in lung cancer. Study-wide results and limits: Tumor mutation count correlated with how many alpha and beta TCRs expanded intratumorally.

MiXCR, applied by TCRdb to the 5' RACE reads, yields one record per CDR3 protein. The table shows a few thousand distinct CDR3 sequences, with 8% occurring only once. Time point denoted: sample taken at primary tumor resection. For these TCRs, the target antigens are not known. Sequences were derived from lung tumor tissue, sampled at surgery. These TCRs come from a male donor with early-stage non-small cell lung cancer.

In its sample, this clonotype was seen a few times. The V gene is TRBV5-1, the J gene TRBJ1-6, with D possibly TRBD1 on 5 matching bases. V gave up 7 bases and J gave up 7 bases, with 15 bases separating them. The CDR3 has 14 amino acids. The V gene's germline CDR1 is SGHRS and CDR2 YFSETQ. CDR3 region: CASASGIENSPLHF. The CDR3 DNA sequence: TGCGCCAGCGCCTCAGGGATAGAAAATTCACCCCTCCACTTT. The full variable domain, completed using reference TRBV5-1 and TRBJ1-6, is KAGVTQTPRYLIKTRGQQVTLSCSPISGHRSVSWYQQTPGQGLQFLFEYFSETQRNKGNFPGRFSGRQFSNSRSEMNVSTLELGDSALYLCASASGIENSPLHFGNGTRLTVT.

This clonotype is termed medium-sized (0.01 to 0.1%). V is TRBV9 and J is TRBJ1-4; the match to TRBD1 covers 9 bases. The CDR3 totals 14 residues. The junction had 4 bases not matched to a gene; V was cut back by 4 bases and J by 6 bases. Germline assignment: CDR1 SGDLS and CDR2 YYNGEE. The CDR3: CASSSRTGDEKLFF. DNA of the CDR3: TGTGCCAGCAGCTCTCGGACAGGGGATGAAAAACTGTTTTTT.

This clonotype is medium-sized within its sample. V usage is TRBV4-3 and J usage is TRBJ2-3; D unresolved. Germline CDR1 is LGHNA and CDR2 is YSLEER. V lost 0 bases to trimming and J lost 5 bases, with 6 bases between them. The CDR3 consists of 13 residues. The CDR3 spells CASSQDPGDTQYF. CDR3 sequence (DNA): TGCGCCAGCAGCCAAGATCCAGGAGATACGCAGTATTTT.

By sample share, this clonotype is medium-sized. The chain joins TRBV11-2 to TRBJ2-4, with D perhaps matching TRBD2 (5 bases). Germline lookup yields CDR1 SGHAT and CDR2 FQNNGV. This CDR3 comprises 13 residues. Trimming shortened V by 5 bases and J by 8 bases, and 13 bases separated the two germline ends. CDR3 in DNA: TGTGCCAGCAGCACCGGCGGACTGGACATTCAGTACTTC. Its protein is CASSTGGLDIQYF.

Relative to its sample, this clonotype is medium-sized (0.01 to 0.1%). The rearrangement links TRBV2 to TRBJ2-1, with 11 bases fitting TRBD2. CDR1 and CDR2 (germline): SNHLY, FYNNEI. The CDR3 length is 15 residues. V dropped 6 bases and J dropped 0; count of bases not matched to a gene: 1. The CDR3 protein is CASRTSGASYNEQFF. CDR3 sequence (DNA): TGTGCCAGCAGGACTAGCGGGGCCTCCTACAATGAGCAGTTCTTC. Full variable domain (outside the CDR3, taken from reference TRBV2 and TRBJ2-1): EPEVTQTPSHQVTQMGQEVILRCVPISNHLYFYWYRQILGQKVEFLVSFYNNEISEKSEIFDDQFSVERPDGSNFTLKIRSTKLEDSAMYFCASRTSGASYNEQFFGPGTRLTVL.

Sample share makes this clonotype medium-sized. The chain recombines TRBV3-2 with TRBJ2-1. TRBV3-2 is given as a pseudogene. This CDR3 region has 15 residues. The CDR3 spells CASSQNWVPYNEQFF. The CDR3 DNA follows: TGTGCCAGCAGCCAGAACTGGGTCCCCTACAATGAGCAGTTCTTC.

This clonotype was seen many times. This sequence joins TRBV13 and TRBJ2-7, with TRBD1 matching 7 bases. The CDR3 is 14 residues long. Germline CDR1 PRHDT, CDR2 FYEKMQ (reference sequence). The ends lost 5 bases at V and 2 bases at J; junction bases unmatched: 6. In DNA form, the CDR3 reads TGTGCCAGCAGCCAGGAAGGACAGGCCTACGAGCAGTACTTC. Encoded protein: CASSQEGQAYEQYF.

The table lists this clonotype with many counts. The rearrangement joins TRBV6-5 to TRBJ1-2; 10 positions agree with TRBD1. Germline V lookup: CDR1 MNHEY, CDR2 SVGAGI. V lost 7 bases to trimming and J lost 8 bases; unmatched junction nucleotides: 4. CDR3 length equals 12 residues. The CDR3 loop is CASTTGGEGYTF. The CDR3 bases are TGTGCCAGCACGACAGGGGGCGAGGGCTACACCTTC.

The J gene is TRBJ1-1, the V gene TRBV6-5; 9 bases fit TRBD1. This CDR3 region has 18 residues. Trimming removed 4 bases from V and 0 bases from J; junction bases left unmatched: 12. Germline V gives CDR1 MNHEY, CDR2 SVGAGI. In DNA form, the CDR3 reads TGTGCCAGCAGTTCCTCCGCGGGACAGGGCGGATTGAACACTGAAGCTTTCTTT. Translated, it gives CASSSSAGQGGLNTEAFF.

In this sample, this clonotype is medium-sized. This chain uses TRBV27 with TRBJ2-7, with D unclear. Germline loops: CDR1 MNHEY, CDR2 SMNVEV (reference sequence). V was shortened by 3 bases and J by 8 bases, with 20 bases between the two germline ends. CDR3 length: 15 residues. The CDR3 DNA follows: TGTGCCAGCAGTTTCGGATGGGATCCTTTTTACCAGCAGTACTTC. Translated: CASSFGWDPFYQQYF.

By sample fraction, this clonotype is medium-sized. The chain is built from TRBV6-6 and TRBJ1-5; D is ambiguous. Trimming took off 5 bases at V and 6 bases at J, with 14 bases between the two ends. The CDR3 is 14 residues long. CDR1 is MNHNY and CDR2 is SVGAGI in the germline V gene (reference sequence). The CDR3 region is CASSPRGQGQPQHF. CDR3 sequence (DNA): TGTGCCAGCAGTCCCCGAGGGCAAGGTCAGCCCCAGCATTTT.

By its share, this clonotype is medium-sized (0.01 to 0.1%). The chain uses TRBV28 and TRBJ1-2; D possibly corresponds to TRBD1 (6 bases). CDR3 length equals 20 residues. CDR1 is MDHEN, CDR2 SYDVKM, per germline. V shed 6 bases and J shed 3 bases, with 32 bases lying between them. CDR3 protein: CASSFTTFNRDMREDYGYTF. The CDR3 bases are TGTGCCAGCAGCTTTACCACCTTCAACCGGGACATGCGGGAGGACTATGGCTACACCTTC.

In its sample, this clonotype is medium-sized. The V call is TRBV29-1, the J call TRBJ2-1; 10 bases fit TRBD1. Germline V lookup: CDR1 SQVTM, CDR2 ANQGSEA. The CDR3 totals 12 residues. V lost 7 bases to trimming and J lost 10 bases; unmatched junction nucleotides: 7. CDR3 coding DNA: TGCAGCGGGGGGACAGGGGAAGGAGAGCAGTTCTTC. It yields the protein CSGGTGEGEQFF.

The J gene is TRBJ2-7, the V gene TRBV20-1; 11 positions match TRBD1. Germline CDR1 and CDR2: DFQATT and SNEGSKA (reference sequence). Trimming cost V 3 bases and J 2 bases; bases outside gene matches: 9. The CDR3 covers 16 residues. CDR3 nucleotides: TGCAGTGCTAGTCGTGCGCGGACAGGGGGCGCCTACGAGCAGTACTTC. Protein: CSASRARTGGAYEQYF.

By proportion, this clonotype is medium-sized (0.01 to 0.1%). This chain joins TRBV6-2 or TRBV6-3 and TRBJ2-5, with 7 bases fitting TRBD2. Per the germline V gene, CDR1 is MNHEY and CDR2 is SVGEGT. With 6 bases clipped from V and 8 bases from J, the junction kept 9 bases outside the gene matches. The CDR3 has 13 amino acids. The CDR3 coding sequence is TGTGCCAGCAGGAGAGGGACTACTAATACCCAGTACTTC. Amino acids: CASRRGTTNTQYF.

This chain joins TRBV13 and TRBJ2-5; TRBD1 agrees at 7 bases. This CDR3 comprises 15 residues. V lost 3 bases and J lost 2; bases outside the gene matches: 6. CDR1 and CDR2 (germline): PRHDT, FYEKMQ (reference sequence). CDR3 amino acids: CASSFLATGQETQYF. Written as DNA, the CDR3 is TGTGCCAGCAGCTTCCTCGCGACAGGGCAAGAGACCCAGTACTTC.

In its sample, this clonotype is medium-sized. The rearrangement links TRBV7-3 to TRBJ2-7; D is undetermined. V was trimmed by 0 bases and J by 5 bases, leaving 8 bases between them. The CDR3 runs 13 residues. Germline V gene sequence: CDR1 SGHTA, CDR2 FQGTGA. CDR3 protein: CASSLTTQNEQYF. As DNA, the CDR3 is TGTGCCAGCAGCTTAACGACGCAAAACGAGCAGTACTTC.

This clonotype is labeled as medium-sized. The chain couples TRBV5-1 to TRBJ2-7; D uncertain. Germline loops: CDR1 SGHRS, CDR2 YFSETQ. The CDR3 length is 12 residues. V lost 2 bases to trimming and J lost 7 bases, with 10 bases between them. The CDR3 loop is CASSFDGREQYF. The CDR3 DNA reads as TGCGCCAGCAGCTTCGACGGAAGGGAGCAGTACTTC.

This chain links TRBV4-3 with TRBJ2-1; 7 bases agree with TRBD2. The CDR3 totals 16 residues. Trimming took 2 bases from V and 1 from J; bases not matched to a gene: 5. Per germline, CDR1 LGHNA and CDR2 YSLEER. Here the CDR3 reads CASSQSMGGSYNEQFF. The CDR3 coding sequence is TGCGCCAGCAGCCAATCGATGGGAGGGTCCTACAATGAGCAGTTCTTC.

In its sample, this clonotype is medium-sized (0.01 to 0.1%). The V gene is TRBV5-5, the J gene TRBJ1-1; the D is unclear. CDR1 and CDR2 from the germline V gene are SGHKS and YYEKEE (reference sequence). This CDR3 has 12 amino acids. The V gene lost 4 bases and the J gene lost 7 bases, with 11 bases spanning the gap. This CDR3 reads CASSPPGGEAFF. CDR3 bases: TGTGCCAGCAGCCCTCCGGGAGGTGAAGCTTTCTTT.